Following are 9 T cell receptor beta chains from one sample sequenced in a study of identical twins. TCRdb used MiXCR to reprocess the 5' RACE reads, holding one entry per CDR3 protein. This repertoire shows over 550,000 distinct CDR3 sequences, 7.1% found once; its top ten account for approximately 1.5%. These data were also filed under a second study, of yellow fever vaccine responses in identical twins.

Sequencing was performed on PBMCs. The receptors were gathered from a young woman in good health.

This clonotype was detected only a few times. V gene TRBV5-1 combines with J gene TRBJ2-1; the match to TRBD1 covers 7 bases. This CDR3 region has 15 residues. Germline-derived CDR1 and CDR2 are SGHRS and YFSETQ. The ends lost 2 bases at V and 4 bases at J; junction bases unmatched: 6. CDR3 nucleotides: TGCGCCAGCAGCTTTCTTCCGGGACAGTACAATGAGCAGTTCTTC. Translated, it gives CASSFLPGQYNEQFF.

This clonotype has more than one count but fewer than ten. The gene calls are TRBV4-1 and TRBJ2-2; D remains ambiguous. CDR1 is MGHRA and CDR2 is YSYEKL in the germline V gene. The CDR3 runs to 17 residues. Trimming left V 3 bases short and J 0 bases short, with 14 bases between. Here the CDR3 reads CASSQPPGPANTGELFF. CDR3 nucleotide sequence: TGCGCCAGCAGCCAGCCTCCGGGTCCCGCGAACACCGGGGAGCTGTTTTTT.

There are many counts of this clonotype. V and J are TRBV20-1 and TRBJ1-1, with D perhaps TRBD1 (5 bases). Per the germline V gene, CDR1 is DFQATT and CDR2 is SNEGSKA (reference sequence). Trimming took off 5 bases at V and 1 base at J, with 8 bases between the two ends. This CDR3 region has 12 residues. The CDR3 region has the DNA TGCAGTGCTTTCCAGGGGAACACTGAAGCTTTCTTT. Its protein product is CSAFQGNTEAFF.

A few counts support this clonotype. J is TRBJ2-1 and V is TRBV5-1, with D perhaps TRBD1 or TRBD2 (5 bases each). The CDR3 has 14 residues. The ends were cut back, 4 bases at V and 5 bases at J, with 13 bases in the middle. The germline gives CDR1 SGHRS, CDR2 YFSETQ. The CDR3: CASSPRTGHNEQFF. The CDR3 DNA reads as TGCGCCAGCAGCCCAAGGACGGGACACAATGAGCAGTTCTTC.

The chain links TRBV15 to TRBJ2-3, with D perhaps matching TRBD2 (5 bases). The V and J ends lost 3 bases and 2 bases respectively, with 15 bases between them. Germline V CDR1 and CDR2: LNHNV, YYDKDF (reference sequence). CDR3 length equals 16 residues. CDR3 amino acids: CATSSRLQSHTDTQYF. The CDR3 nucleotides read TGTGCCACCAGCAGCCGACTACAATCCCACACAGATACGCAGTATTTT.

This clonotype has at least ten counts. J is TRBJ2-1 and V is TRBV29-1; 9 bases fit TRBD2. The trim removed 7 bases at V and 3 bases at J, leaving 13 bases unmatched. In germline, CDR1 is SQVTM, CDR2 ANQGSEA. This CDR3 contains 16 residues. The CDR3 loop reads CSAAEPSGDNYNEQFF. The CDR3 bases are TGCAGCGCTGCGGAACCTAGCGGGGATAACTACAATGAGCAGTTCTTC.

This clonotype was detected a few times. V gene TRBV12-3 or TRBV12-4 combines with J gene TRBJ2-3, with D tentatively TRBD2 (7 bases). CDR3 size: 16 residues. Trimming took 5 bases from V and 3 from J, leaving 18 bases between them. The CDR3 DNA reads as TGTGCCAGCAGTGCCTACAGGGAGGGCGGGACAGATACGCAGTATTTT. Translated: CASSAYREGGTDTQYF.

This clonotype was counted between two and nine times. V gene TRBV7-7 combines with J gene TRBJ2-5, with D possibly TRBD1 on 5 matching bases. V lost 2 bases to trimming and J lost 2 bases, with 12 bases between them. The germline V gene has CDR1 SSHAT and CDR2 FNYEAQ (reference sequence). The CDR3 loop spans 15 amino acids. The CDR3, as DNA: TGTGCCAGCAGCTTACTAGGGGTCGTACAAGAGACCCAGTACTTC. As protein: CASSLLGVVQETQYF.

This clonotype was counted ten times or more. This sequence joins TRBV20-1 and TRBJ2-1, with TRBD2 identical over 13 bases. This CDR3 region has 16 residues. Germline assignment: CDR1 DFQATT and CDR2 SNEGSKA (reference sequence). With 4 bases clipped from V and 4 bases from J, the junction kept 7 bases outside the gene matches. In DNA, the CDR3 is TGCAGTGCTAAAGTCCAGACTAGCGGGAGGTACAATGAGCAGTTCTTC. It is translated as CSAKVQTSGRYNEQFF.